This TCR beta chain was documented in a study of blood T cells in healthy people across ages. Germline V gene data show CDR1 as DFQATT and CDR2 as SNEGSKA (reference sequence). V lost 7 bases and J lost 3, with 10 bases in between. The CDR3 is 11 amino acids. A second PCR, run for roughly 6 to 11 cycles, used a sample-barcoded 5' primer plus a J-beta primer mix. From the 5' RACE reads, TCRdb called clonotypes with MiXCR, one entry per CDR3 protein. This table has around 800,000 distinct CDR3 sequences, 55% to 65% appearing once. Findings of the study overall: Per million T cells, TCR beta diversity dropped about linearly as age rose. Unknown CMV status may confound age-related changes in expanded clones.

This clonotype has a count of ten or more. Its antigen remains unknown. The chain combines TRBV20-1 with TRBJ2-7; tentatively, D is TRBD1 (5 bases). Sequencing was performed on blood. This sequence originates from a man aged 30-40 years in good health. In nucleotides, the CDR3 is TGCAGTGTCCCTAGGGGCTACGAGCAGTACTTC. Encoded protein: CSVPRGYEQYF.